The source of this TCR beta chain is a study of T-cell memory formation after mild COVID-19. TCRdb independently ran MiXCR on the 5' RACE reads; one entry per CDR3 protein. The table has fewer than 35,000 distinct CDR3 sequences, about 15% seen once. The CDR3 extends over 14 amino acids. Trimming took 4 bases from V and 8 from J; bases not matched to a gene: 8. Germline lookup yields CDR1 SGHRS and CDR2 YFSETQ. This clonotype was seen more than once but under ten times. The rearrangement links TRBV5-1 to TRBJ1-2; 10 nucleotides align to TRBD1. The source material was PBMCs or a T cell subset sorted from them (not recorded which). This sequence originates from an adult who had mild COVID-19 (a few samples of this study predate the infection). Cell type and time point are not known. The CDR3, as DNA: TGCGCCAGCAGCAGGACGGGACAGGGGAACGGCTACACCTTC. Amino acid sequence: CASSRTGQGNGYTF.